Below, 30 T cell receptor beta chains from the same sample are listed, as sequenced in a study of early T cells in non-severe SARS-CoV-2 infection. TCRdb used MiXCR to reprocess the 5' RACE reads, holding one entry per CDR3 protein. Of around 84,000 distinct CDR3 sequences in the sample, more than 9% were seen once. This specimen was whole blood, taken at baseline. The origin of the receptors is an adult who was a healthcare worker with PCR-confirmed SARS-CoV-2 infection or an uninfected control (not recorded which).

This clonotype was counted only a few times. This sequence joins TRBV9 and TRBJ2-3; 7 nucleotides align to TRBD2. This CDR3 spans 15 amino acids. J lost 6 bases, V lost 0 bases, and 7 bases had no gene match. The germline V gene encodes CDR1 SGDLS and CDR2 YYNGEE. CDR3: CASSVGGSLPDTQYF. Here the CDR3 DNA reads TGTGCCAGCAGCGTAGGCGGGAGTCTGCCGGATACGCAGTATTTT.

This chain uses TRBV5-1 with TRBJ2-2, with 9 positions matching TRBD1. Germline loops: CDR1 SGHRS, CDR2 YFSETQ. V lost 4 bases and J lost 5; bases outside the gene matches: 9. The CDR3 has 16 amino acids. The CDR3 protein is CASSRAPGTGTGELFF. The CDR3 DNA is TGCGCCAGCAGCCGGGCCCCCGGGACAGGGACCGGGGAGCTGTTTTTT.

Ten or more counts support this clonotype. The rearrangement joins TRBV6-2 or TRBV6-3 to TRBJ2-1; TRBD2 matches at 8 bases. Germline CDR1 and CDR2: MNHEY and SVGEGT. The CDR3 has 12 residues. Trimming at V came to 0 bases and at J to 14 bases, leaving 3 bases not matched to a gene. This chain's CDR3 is CASSYSGTREFF. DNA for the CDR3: TGTGCCAGCAGTTACTCGGGGACTAGGGAGTTCTTC.

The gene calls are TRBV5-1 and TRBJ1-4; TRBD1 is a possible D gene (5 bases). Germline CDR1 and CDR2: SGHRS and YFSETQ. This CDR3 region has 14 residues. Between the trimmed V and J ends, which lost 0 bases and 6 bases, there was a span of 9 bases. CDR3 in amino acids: CASSLAGVDEKLFF. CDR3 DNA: TGCGCCAGCAGCTTGGCGGGGGTGGATGAAAAACTGTTTTTT.

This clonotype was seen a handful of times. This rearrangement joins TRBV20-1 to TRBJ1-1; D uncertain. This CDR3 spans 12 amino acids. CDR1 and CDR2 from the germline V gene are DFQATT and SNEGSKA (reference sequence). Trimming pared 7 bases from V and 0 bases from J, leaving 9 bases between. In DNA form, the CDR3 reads TGCAGTGTTCGCCGCCTGAACACTGAAGCTTTCTTT. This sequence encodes CSVRRLNTEAFF.

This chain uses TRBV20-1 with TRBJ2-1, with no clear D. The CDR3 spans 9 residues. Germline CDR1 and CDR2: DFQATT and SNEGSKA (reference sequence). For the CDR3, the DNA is TGCAGCGTCAGAAATGAGCAGTTCTTC. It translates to CSVRNEQFF.

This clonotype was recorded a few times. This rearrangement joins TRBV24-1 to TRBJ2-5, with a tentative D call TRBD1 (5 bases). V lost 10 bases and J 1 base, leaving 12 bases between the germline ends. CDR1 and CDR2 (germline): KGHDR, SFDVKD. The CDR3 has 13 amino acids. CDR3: CATQQESQETQYF. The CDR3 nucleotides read TGTGCCACGCAACAGGAATCCCAAGAGACCCAGTACTTC.

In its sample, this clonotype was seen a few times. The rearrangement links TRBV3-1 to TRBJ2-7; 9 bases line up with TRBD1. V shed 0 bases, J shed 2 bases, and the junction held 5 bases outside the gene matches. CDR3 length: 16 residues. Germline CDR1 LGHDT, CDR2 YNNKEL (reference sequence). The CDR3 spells CASSQEGQGPPYEQYF. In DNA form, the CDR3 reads TGTGCCAGCAGCCAAGAGGGACAGGGCCCTCCCTACGAGCAGTACTTC.

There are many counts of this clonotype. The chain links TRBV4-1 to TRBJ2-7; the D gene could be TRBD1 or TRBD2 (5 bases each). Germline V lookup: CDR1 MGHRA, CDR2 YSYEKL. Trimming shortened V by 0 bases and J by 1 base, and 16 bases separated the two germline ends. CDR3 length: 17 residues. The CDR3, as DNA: TGCGCCAGCAGCCAAGACTCCGGGGCCCCGGGTTCCTACGAGCAGTACTTC. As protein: CASSQDSGAPGSYEQYF.

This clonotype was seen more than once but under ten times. The CDR3 is CASSSSDRVVAGELFF. CDR3 DNA sequence: TGTGCCAGCAGTTCTTCAGACAGGGTGGTGGCCGGGGAGCTGTTTTTT. This chain connects TRBV6-5 to TRBJ2-2, with 7 bases matching TRBD1. Germline V lookup: CDR1 MNHEY, CDR2 SVGAGI. The CDR3 is made up of 16 amino acids. With 4 bases clipped from V and 6 bases from J, the junction kept 11 bases outside the gene matches.

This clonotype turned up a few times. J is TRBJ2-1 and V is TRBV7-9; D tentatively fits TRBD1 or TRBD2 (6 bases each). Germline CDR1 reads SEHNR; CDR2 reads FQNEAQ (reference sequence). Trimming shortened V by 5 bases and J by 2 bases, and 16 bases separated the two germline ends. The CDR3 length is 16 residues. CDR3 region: CASSQTGGIPYNEQFF. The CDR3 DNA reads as TGTGCCAGCAGCCAGACAGGCGGGATCCCCTACAATGAGCAGTTCTTC.

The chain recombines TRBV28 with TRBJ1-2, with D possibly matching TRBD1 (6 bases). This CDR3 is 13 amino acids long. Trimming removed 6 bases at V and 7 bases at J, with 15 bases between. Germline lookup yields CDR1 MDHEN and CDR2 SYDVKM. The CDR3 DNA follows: TGTGCCAGCAGACAGGGAAGGGAGTTTGGCTACACCTTC. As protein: CASRQGREFGYTF.

CDR3 sequence reads: CAISESMAGTGTVGSGANVLTF. CDR3 coding DNA: TGTGCCATCAGTGAGTCTATGGCAGGGACCGGGACAGTAGGATCTGGGGCCAACGTCCTGACTTTC. V usage is TRBV10-3 and J usage is TRBJ2-6, with 7 bases matching TRBD1. Germline V gene data show CDR1 as ENHRY and CDR2 as SYGVKD. V gave up 0 bases and J gave up 1 base; unmatched junction bases: 18. This CDR3 region has 22 residues.

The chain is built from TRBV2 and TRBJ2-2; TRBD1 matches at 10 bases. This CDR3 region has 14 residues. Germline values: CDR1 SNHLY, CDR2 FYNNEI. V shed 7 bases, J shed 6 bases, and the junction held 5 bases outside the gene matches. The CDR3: CASTRQGAAGELFF. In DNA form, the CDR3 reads TGTGCCAGCACCCGACAGGGGGCGGCCGGGGAGCTGTTTTTT.

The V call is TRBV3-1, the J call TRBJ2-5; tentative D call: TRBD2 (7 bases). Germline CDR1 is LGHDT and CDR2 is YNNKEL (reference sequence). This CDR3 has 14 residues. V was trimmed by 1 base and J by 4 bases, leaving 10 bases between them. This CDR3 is CASSQVGGRETQYF. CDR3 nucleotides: TGTGCCAGCAGCCAAGTCGGGGGGCGAGAGACCCAGTACTTC.

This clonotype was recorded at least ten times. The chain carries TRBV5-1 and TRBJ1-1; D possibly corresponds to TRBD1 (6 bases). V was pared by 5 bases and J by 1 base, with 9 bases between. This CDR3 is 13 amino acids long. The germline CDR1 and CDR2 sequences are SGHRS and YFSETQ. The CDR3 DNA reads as TGCGCCAGCAGACTGACAGGGAACACTGAAGCTTTCTTT. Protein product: CASRLTGNTEAFF.

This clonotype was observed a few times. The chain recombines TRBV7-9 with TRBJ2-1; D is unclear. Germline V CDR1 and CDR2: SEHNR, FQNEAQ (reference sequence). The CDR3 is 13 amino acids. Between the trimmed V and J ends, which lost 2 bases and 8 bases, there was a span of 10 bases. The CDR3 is CASSLWLTDEQFF. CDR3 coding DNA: TGTGCCAGCAGCTTATGGCTTACGGATGAGCAGTTCTTC.

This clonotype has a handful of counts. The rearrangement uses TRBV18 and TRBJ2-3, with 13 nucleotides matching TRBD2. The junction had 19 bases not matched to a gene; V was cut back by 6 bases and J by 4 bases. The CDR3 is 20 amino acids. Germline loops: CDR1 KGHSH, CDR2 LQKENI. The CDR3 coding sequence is TGTGCCAGCTCCCGTCGGACGACTAGCGGGAGGCCCTCAACTGCAGATACGCAGTATTTT. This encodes CASSRRTTSGRPSTADTQYF.

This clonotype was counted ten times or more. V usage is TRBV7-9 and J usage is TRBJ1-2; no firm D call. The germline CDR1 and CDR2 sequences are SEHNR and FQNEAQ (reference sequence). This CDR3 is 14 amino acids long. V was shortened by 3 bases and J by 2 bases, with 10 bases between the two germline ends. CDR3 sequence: CASSLNGMNYGYTF. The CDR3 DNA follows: TGTGCCAGCAGCTTGAACGGGATGAACTATGGCTACACCTTC.

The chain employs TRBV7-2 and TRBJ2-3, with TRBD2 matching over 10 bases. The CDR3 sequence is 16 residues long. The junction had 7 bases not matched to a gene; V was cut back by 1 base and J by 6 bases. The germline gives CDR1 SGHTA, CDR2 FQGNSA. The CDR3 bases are TGTGCCAGCAGCTTAGGGACTAGCGGTTTCGGGGATACGCAGTATTTT. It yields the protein CASSLGTSGFGDTQYF. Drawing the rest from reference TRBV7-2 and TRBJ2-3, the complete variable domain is GAGVSQSPSNKVTEKGKDVELRCDPISGHTALYWYRQSLGQGLEFLIYFQGNSAPDKSGLPSDRFSAERTGGSVSTLTIQRTQQEDSAVYLCASSLGTSGFGDTQYFGPGTRLTVL.

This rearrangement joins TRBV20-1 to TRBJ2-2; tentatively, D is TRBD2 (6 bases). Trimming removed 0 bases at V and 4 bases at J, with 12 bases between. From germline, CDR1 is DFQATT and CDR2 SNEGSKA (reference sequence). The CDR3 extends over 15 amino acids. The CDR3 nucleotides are TGCAGTGCTAGAGAGGGTAGCGGAGGCACCGGGGAGCTGTTTTTT. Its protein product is CSAREGSGGTGELFF.

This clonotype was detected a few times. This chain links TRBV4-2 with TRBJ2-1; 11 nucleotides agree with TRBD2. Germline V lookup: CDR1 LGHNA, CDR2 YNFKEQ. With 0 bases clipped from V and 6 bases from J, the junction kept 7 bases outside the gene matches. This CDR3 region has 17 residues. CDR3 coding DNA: TGTGCCAGCAGCCAAGAATCCGAACTAGCGGGAGCCAATGAGCAGTTCTTC. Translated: CASSQESELAGANEQFF.

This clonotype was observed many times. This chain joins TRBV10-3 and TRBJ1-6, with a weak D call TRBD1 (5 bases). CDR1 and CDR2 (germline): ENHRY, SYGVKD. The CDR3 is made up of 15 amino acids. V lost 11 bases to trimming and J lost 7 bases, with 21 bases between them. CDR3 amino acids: CASRAKRFINSPLHF. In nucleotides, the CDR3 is TGTGCCTCCAGGGCTAAAAGGTTCATCAATTCACCCCTCCACTTT.

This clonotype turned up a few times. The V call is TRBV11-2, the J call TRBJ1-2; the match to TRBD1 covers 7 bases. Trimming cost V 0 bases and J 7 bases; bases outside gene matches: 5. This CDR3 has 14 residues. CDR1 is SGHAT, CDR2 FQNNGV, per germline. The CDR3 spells CASSLDNTGVGYTF. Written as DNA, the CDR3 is TGTGCCAGCAGCTTAGATAACACAGGGGTTGGCTACACCTTC.

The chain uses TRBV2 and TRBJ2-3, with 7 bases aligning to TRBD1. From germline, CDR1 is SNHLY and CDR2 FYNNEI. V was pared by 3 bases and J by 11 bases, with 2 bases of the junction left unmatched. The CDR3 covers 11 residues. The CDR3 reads CASSDRDRQYF. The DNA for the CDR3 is TGTGCCAGCAGTGACCGGGACAGGCAGTATTTT.

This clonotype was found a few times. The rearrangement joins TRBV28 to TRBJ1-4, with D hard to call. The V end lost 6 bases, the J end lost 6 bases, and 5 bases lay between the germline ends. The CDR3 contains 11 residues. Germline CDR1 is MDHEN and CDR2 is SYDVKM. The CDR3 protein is CASSLYEKLFF. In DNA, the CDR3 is TGTGCCAGCAGCCTTTATGAAAAACTGTTTTTT.

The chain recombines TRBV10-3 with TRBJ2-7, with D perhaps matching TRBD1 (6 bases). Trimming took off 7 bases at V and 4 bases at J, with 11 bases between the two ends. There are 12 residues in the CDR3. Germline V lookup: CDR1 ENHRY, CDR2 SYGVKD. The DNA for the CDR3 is TGTGCCATCAACGGCCAGGGGTACGAGCAGTACTTC. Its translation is CAINGQGYEQYF.

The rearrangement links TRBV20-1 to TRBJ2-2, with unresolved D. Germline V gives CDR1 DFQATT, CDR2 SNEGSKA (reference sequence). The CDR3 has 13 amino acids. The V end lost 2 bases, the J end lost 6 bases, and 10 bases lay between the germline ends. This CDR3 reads CSARLSSSGELFF. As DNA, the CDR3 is TGCAGTGCTAGACTCTCTAGTTCCGGGGAGCTGTTTTTT.

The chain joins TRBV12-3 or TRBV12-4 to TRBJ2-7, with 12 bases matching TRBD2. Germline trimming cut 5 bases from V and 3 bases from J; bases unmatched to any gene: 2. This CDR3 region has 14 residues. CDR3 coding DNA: TGTGCCAGCAGTACGACTAGCGGGAGCTACGAGCAGTACTTC. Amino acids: CASSTTSGSYEQYF.

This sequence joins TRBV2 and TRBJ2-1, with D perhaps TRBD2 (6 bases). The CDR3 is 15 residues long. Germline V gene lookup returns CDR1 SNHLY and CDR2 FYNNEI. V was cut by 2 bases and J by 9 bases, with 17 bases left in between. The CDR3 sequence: CASSEQGERGGEQFF. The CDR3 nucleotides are TGTGCCAGCAGTGAACAAGGAGAACGGGGAGGTGAGCAGTTCTTC.